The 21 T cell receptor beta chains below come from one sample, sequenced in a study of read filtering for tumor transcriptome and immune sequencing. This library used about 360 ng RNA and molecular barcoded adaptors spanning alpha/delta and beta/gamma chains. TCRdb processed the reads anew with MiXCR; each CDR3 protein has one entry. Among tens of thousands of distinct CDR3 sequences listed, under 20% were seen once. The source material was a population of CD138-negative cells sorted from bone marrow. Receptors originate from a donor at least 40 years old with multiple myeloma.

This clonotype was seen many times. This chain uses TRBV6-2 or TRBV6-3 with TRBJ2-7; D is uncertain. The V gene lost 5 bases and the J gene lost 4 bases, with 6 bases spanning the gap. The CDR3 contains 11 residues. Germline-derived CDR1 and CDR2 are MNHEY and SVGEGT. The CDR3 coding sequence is TGTGCCAGCAGTATCAGGTACGAGCAGTACTTC. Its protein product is CASSIRYEQYF.

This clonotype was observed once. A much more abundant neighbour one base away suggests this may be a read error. The CDR3 sequence is CASSLVLQETQCF. The CDR3 DNA follows: TGTGCCAGCAGCTTAGTACTGCAAGAGACCCAGTGCTTC. The chain employs TRBV7-2 and TRBJ2-5; D is ambiguous. In germline, CDR1 is SGHTA, CDR2 FQGNSA. This CDR3 has 13 amino acids.

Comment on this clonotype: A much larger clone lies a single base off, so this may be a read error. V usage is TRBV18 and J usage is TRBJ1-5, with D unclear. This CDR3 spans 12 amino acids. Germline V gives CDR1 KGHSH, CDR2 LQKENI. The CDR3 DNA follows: TGTGCCAGCTCACCGCCTAATCGGCCCCAGCATTTT. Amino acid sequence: CASSPPNRPQHF.

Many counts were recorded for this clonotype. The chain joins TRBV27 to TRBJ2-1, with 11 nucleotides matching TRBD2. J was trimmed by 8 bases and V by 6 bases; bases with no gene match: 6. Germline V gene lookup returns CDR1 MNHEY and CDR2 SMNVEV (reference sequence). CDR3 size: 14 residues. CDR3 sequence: CASRLAGVVDEQFF. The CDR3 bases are TGTGCCAGCAGACTAGCGGGAGTGGTCGATGAGCAGTTCTTC.

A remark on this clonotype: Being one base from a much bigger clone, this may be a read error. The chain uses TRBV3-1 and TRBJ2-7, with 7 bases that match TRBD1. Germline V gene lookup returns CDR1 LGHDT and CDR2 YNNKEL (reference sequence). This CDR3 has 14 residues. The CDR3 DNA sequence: TGTGACAGCAGCCAAGGGACAGACTCCTACGAGCAGTACTTC. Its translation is CDSSQGTDSYEQYF.

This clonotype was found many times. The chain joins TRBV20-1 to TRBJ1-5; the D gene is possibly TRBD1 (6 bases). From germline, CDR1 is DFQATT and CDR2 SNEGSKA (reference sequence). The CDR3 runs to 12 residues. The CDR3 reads CSGGRSNQPQHF. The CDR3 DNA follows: TGCAGCGGGGGCAGGAGCAATCAGCCCCAGCATTTT.

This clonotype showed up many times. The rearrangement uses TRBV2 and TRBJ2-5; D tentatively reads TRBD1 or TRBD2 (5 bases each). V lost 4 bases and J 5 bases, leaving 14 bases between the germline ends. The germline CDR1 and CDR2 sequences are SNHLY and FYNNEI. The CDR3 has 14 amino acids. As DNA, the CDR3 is TGTGCCAGCAGTGCGGATCTAGCAGGGGAGACCCAGTACTTC. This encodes CASSADLAGETQYF. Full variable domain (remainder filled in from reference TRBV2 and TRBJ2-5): EPEVTQTPSHQVTQMGQEVILRCVPISNHLYFYWYRQILGQKVEFLVSFYNNEISEKSEIFDDQFSVERPDGSNFTLKIRSTKLEDSAMYFCASSADLAGETQYFGPGTRLLVL.

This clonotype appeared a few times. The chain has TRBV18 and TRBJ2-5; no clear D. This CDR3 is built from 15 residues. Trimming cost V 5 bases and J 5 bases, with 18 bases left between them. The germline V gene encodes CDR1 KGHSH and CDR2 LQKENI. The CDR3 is CASSSARSRRETQYF. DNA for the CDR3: TGTGCCAGCTCATCCGCCCGATCCCGGCGGGAGACCCAGTACTTC.

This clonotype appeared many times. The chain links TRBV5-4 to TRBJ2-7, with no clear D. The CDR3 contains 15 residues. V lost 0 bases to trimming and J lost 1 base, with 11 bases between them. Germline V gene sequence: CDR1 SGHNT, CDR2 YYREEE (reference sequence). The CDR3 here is CASSLGPPGSYEQYF. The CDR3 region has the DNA TGTGCCAGCAGCTTGGGCCCGCCCGGATCCTACGAGCAGTACTTC. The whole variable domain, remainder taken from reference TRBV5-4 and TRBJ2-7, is ETGVTQSPTHLIKTRGQQVTLRCSSQSGHNTVSWYQQALGQGPQFIFQYYREEENGRGNFPPRFSGLQFPNYSSELNVNALELDDSALYLCASSLGPPGSYEQYFGPGTRLTVT.

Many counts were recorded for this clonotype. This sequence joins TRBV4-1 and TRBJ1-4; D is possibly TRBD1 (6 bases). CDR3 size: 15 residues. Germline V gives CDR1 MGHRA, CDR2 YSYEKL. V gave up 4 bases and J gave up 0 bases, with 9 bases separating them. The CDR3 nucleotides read TGCGCCAGCAGCCTGGACAGCCCAACTAATGAAAAACTGTTTTTT. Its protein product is CASSLDSPTNEKLFF.

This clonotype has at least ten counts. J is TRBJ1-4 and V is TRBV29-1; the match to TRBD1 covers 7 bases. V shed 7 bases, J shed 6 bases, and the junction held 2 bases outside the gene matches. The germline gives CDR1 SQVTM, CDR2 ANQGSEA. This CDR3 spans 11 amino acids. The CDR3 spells CSGGTDEKLFF. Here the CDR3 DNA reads TGCAGCGGCGGGACAGATGAAAAACTGTTTTTT.

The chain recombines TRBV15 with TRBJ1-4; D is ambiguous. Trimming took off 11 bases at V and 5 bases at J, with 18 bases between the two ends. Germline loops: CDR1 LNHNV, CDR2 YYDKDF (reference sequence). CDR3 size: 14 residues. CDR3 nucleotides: TGTGCCTCCGACTGGGTGACACGAAATGAAAAACTGTTTTTT. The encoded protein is CASDWVTRNEKLFF.

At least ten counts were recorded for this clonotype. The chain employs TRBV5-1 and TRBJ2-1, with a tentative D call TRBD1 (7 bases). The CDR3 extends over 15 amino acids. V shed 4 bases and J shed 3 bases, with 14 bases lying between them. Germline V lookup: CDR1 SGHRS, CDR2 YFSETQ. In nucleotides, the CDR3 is TGCGCCAGCAGCCGACAGGGAGGTATCTACAATGAGCAGTTCTTC. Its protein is CASSRQGGIYNEQFF.

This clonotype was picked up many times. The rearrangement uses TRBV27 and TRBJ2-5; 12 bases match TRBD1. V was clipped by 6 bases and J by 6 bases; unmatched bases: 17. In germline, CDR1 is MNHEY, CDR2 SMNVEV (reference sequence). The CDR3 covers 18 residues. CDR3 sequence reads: CASSSEGIGTGGAQTQYF. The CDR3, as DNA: TGTGCCAGCAGCTCAGAGGGAATAGGGACAGGGGGCGCGCAGACCCAGTACTTC.

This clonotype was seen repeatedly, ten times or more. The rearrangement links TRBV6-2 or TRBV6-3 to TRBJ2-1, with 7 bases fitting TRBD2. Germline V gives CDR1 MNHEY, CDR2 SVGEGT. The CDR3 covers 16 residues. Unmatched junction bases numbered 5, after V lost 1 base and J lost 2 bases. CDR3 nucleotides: TGTGCCAGCAGTTACTTGGCGGGGGTGACCTACAATGAGCAGTTCTTC. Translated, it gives CASSYLAGVTYNEQFF.

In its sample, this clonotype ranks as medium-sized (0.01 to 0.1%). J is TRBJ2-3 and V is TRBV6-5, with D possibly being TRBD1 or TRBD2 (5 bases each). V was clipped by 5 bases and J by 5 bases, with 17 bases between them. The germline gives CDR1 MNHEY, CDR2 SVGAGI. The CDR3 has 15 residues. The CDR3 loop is CASSLRGQTGDTQYF. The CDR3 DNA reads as TGTGCCAGCAGTCTACGGGGCCAAACAGGAGATACGCAGTATTTT.

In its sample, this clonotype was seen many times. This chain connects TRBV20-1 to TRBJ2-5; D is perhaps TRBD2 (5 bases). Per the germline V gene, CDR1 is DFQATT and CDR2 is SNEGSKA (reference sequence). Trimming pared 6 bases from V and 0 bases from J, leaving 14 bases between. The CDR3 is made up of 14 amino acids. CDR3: CSAGSSGNQETQYF. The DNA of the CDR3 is TGCAGTGCCGGGTCGTCGGGAAACCAAGAGACCCAGTACTTC.

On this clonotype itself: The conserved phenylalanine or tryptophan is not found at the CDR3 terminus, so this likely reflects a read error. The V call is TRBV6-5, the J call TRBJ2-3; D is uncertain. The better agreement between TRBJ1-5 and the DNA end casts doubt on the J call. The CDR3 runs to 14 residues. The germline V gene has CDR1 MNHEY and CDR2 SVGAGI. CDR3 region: CASGKGRFSDTQHY. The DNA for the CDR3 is TGTGCCAGCGGAAAAGGGCGGTTTTCAGATACGCAGCATTAT.

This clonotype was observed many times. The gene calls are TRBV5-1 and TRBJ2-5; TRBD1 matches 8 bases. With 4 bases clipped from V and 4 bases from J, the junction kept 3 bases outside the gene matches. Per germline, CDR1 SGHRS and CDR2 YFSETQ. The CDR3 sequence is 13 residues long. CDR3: CASSVRGRETQYF. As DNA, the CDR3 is TGCGCCAGCAGCGTCAGGGGGCGAGAGACCCAGTACTTC.

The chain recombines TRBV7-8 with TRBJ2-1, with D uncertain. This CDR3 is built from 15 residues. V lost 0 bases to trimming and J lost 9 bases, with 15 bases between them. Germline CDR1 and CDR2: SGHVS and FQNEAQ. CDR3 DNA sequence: TGTGCCAGCAGCTTAGCGCCCGGACCCCTAAGTGAGCAGTTCTTC. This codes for CASSLAPGPLSEQFF.

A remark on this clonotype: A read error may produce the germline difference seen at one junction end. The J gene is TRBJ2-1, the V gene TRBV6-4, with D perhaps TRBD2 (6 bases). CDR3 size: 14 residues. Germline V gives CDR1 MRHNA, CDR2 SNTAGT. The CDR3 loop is CASSFAGRYDEQFF. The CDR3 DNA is TGTGCCAGCAGCTTCGCGGGGCGCTACGATGAGCAGTTCTTC.